The T cell receptor (beta chain) described here comes from a study of CD8 T cells in ankylosing spondylitis. Using its own MiXCR run on the 5' RACE reads, TCRdb lists one record per CDR3 protein. Here the sample spans about 160,000 distinct CDR3 sequences, about 17% being singletons. CDR1 and CDR2 (germline): MDHEN, SYDVKM. The CDR3 runs to 16 residues. Trimming removed 3 bases from V and 0 bases from J, with 15 bases in between. This clonotype was obtained from a male donor with ankylosing spondylitis or in good health (not recorded which). The chain joins TRBV28 to TRBJ2-7; D gene unclear. The sequenced sample was blood, either unsorted or a sorted T cell fraction (not recorded which). For the CDR3, the DNA is TGTGCCAGCAGTTTCACTGAAACAGCGTTCTCCTACGAGCAGTACTTC. The encoded protein is CASSFTETAFSYEQYF.